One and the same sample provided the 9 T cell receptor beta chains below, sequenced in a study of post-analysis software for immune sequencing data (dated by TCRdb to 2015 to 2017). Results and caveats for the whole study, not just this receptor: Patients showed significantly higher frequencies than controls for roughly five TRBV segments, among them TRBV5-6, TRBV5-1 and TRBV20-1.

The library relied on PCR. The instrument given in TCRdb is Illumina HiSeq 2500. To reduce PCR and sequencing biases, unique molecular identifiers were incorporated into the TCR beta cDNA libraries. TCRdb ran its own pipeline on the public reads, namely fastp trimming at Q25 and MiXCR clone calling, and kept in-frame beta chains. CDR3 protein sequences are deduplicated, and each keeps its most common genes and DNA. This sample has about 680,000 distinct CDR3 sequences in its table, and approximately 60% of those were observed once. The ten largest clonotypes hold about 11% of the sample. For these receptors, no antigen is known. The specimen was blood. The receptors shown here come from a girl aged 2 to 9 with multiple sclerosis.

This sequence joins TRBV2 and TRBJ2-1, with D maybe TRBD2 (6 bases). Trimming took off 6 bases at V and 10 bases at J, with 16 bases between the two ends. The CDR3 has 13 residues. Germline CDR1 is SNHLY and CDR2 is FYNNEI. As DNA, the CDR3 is TGTGCCAGCAGCGGGAGTAGTGGCCTCGAGCAGTTCTTC. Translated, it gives CASSGSSGLEQFF.

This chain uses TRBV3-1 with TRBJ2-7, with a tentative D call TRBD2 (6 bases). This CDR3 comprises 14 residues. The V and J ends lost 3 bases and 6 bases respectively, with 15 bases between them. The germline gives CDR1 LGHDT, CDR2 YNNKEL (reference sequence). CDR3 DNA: TGTGCCAGCAGCCAGCTCCCCGGGACTGGCGAGCAGTACTTC. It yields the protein CASSQLPGTGEQYF.

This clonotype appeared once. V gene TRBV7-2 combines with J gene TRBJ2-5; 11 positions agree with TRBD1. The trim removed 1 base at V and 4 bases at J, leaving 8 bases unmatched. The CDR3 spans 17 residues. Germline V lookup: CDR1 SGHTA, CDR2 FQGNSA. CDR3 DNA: TGTGCCAGCAGCTTAGATCGAGGACAGGGGGCTGGAGAGACCCAGTACTTC. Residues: CASSLDRGQGAGETQYF.

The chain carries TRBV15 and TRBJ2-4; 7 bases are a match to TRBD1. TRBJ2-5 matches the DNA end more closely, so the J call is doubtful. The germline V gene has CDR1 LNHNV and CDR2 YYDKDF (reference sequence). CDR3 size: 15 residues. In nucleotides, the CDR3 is TGTGCCACCAGCAGACCATGGGGACAGAAAGAGACCCAGTACTTC. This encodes CATSRPWGQKETQYF.

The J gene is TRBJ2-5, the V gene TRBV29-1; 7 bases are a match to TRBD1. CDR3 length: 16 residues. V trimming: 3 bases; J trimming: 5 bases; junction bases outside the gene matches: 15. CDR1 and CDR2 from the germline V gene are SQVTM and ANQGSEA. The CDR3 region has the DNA TGCAGCGTTGAGCCAAACAGGGGCCCCATGGGCGAGACCCAGTACTTC. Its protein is CSVEPNRGPMGETQYF.

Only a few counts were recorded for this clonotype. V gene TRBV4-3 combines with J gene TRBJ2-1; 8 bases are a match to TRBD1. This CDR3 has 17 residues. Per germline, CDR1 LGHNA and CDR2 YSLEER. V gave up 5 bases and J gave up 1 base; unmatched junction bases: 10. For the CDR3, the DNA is TGCGCCAGCAGCTACGACCTTGGGACAGGTTCCTACAATGAGCAGTTCTTC. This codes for CASSYDLGTGSYNEQFF.

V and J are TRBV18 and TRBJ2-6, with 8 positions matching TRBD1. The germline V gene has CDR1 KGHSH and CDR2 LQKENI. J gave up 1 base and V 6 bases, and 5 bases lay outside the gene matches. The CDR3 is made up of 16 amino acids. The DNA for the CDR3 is TGTGCCAGCTCCGGACAGGGCTTGTCTGGGGCCAACGTCCTGACTTTC. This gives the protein CASSGQGLSGANVLTF.

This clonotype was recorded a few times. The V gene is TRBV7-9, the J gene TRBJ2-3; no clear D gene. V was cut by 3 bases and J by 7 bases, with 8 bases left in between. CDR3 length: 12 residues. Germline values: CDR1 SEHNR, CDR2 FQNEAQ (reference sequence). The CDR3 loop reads CASSFGPYTQYF. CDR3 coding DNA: TGTGCCAGCAGCTTCGGGCCTTATACGCAGTATTTT.

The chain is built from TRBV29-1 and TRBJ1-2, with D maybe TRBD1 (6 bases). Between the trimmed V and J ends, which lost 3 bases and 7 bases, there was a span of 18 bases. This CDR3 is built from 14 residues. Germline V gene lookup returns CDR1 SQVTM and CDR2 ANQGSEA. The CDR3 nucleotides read TGCAGCGTTGATGGGGGCGGAGAGCGGGGTGGCTACACCTTC. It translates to CSVDGGGERGGYTF. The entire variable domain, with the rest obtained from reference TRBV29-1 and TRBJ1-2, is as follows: SAVISQKPSRDICQRGTSLTIQCQVDSQVTMMFWYRQQPGQSLTLIATANQGSEATYESGFVIDKFPISRPNLTFSTLTVSNMSPEDSSIYLCSVDGGGERGGYTFGSGTRLTVV.